This T cell receptor beta chain derives from a study of monozygotic twins with inflammatory bowel disease. The CDR3 extends over 12 amino acids. Via template switching, UMIs carrying a 6-nucleotide sample barcode were introduced. TCRdb reprocessed the 5' RACE reads and stores each CDR3 protein as one record, lacking DNA. The specimen's table records about 300,000 distinct CDR3 sequences. Per donor there was one draw, yielding a blood sample of 2.5 ml. The clonotype comes from a human donor with ulcerative colitis or Crohn's disease, or a healthy co-twin of an affected twin (not recorded which). The sample comprised blood. J is TRBJ1-1 and V is TRBV12-3 or TRBV12-4; without DNA, the TCRdb call of TRBD1 cannot be checked. CDR3 sequence: CASTLGDTEAFF.